The 4 T cell receptor beta chains given below trace back to one sample, sequenced in a study of molecular identifiers for immune sequencing clone quantification. From the PCR reads, TCRdb called clonotypes with MiXCR, one entry per CDR3 protein. The data contain about 510,000 distinct CDR3 sequences, 20% to 25% of them singletons. Sequencing was performed on naive CD8+ T cells from blood, with Jurkat cell RNA spiked in. Subset meaning: FACS-sorted CD8+CD4-CCR7+CD45RA+ naive T cells. Receptors originate from a human donor in good health. Some libraries in this study had Jurkat cell RNA spiked in.

This clonotype has at least ten counts. This sequence joins TRBV29-1 and TRBJ1-1, with unresolved D. V lost 2 bases, J lost 1 base, and 11 bases lay in between. CDR3 length: 14 amino acids. Germline lookup yields CDR1 SQVTM and CDR2 ANQGSEA. The CDR3 sequence is CSVEFGTGNTEAFF. CDR3 bases: TGCAGCGTTGAATTCGGCACCGGGAACACTGAAGCTTTCTTT.

This clonotype was detected ten times or more. The chain has TRBV7-6 and TRBJ1-1, with D perhaps TRBD1 (6 bases). CDR3 length: 14 residues. Germline CDR1 SGHVS, CDR2 FNYEAQ. The V end was cut by 1 base, the J end by 2 bases, with 8 bases between. The CDR3 bases are TGTGCCAGCAGCTTAGTGGGGGCTAACACTGAAGCTTTCTTT. As protein: CASSLVGANTEAFF.

The V and J genes are TRBV20-1 and TRBJ2-7; 7 bases fit TRBD1. Per germline, CDR1 DFQATT and CDR2 SNEGSKA (reference sequence). The CDR3 spans 13 residues. With 7 bases clipped from V and 2 bases from J, the junction kept 8 bases outside the gene matches. The CDR3: CSVRTGETYEQYF. For the CDR3, the DNA is TGCAGTGTCAGGACAGGTGAAACCTACGAGCAGTACTTC.

This clonotype came up a few times. The chain recombines TRBV7-6 with TRBJ2-7, with no clear D. Trimming pared 11 bases from V and 2 bases from J, leaving 19 bases between. The CDR3 is 14 residues long. The germline CDR1 and CDR2 sequences are SGHVS and FNYEAQ. The CDR3 spells CASSPGPTPYEQYF. The CDR3 nucleotides read TGTGCCTCCTCCCCGGGTCCAACCCCCTACGAGCAGTACTTC.